These 11 T cell receptor beta chains originate from one sample sequenced in a study of cytomegalovirus exposure and HLA in healthy donors. The PCR was carried out with 60 Vbeta primers and 13 Jbeta primers. Clones were sequenced by immunoSEQ multiplex PCR, and TCRdb holds only the in-frame ones, with some missing. In the table there are under 150,000 clones, less than 10% of which are singletons. What was sequenced was PBMCs. The receptor set was obtained from a male donor in good health and CMV-seronegative.

The rearrangement joins TRBV19 to TRBJ1-5, with D perhaps matching TRBD1 (6 bases). CDR1 and CDR2 from the germline V gene are LNHDA and SQIVND (reference sequence). V gave up 6 bases and J gave up 6 bases, with 15 bases separating them. The CDR3 runs 14 residues. CDR3 nucleotide sequence: TGTGCCAGTAGCACCACAACAGGGAGTCAGCCCCAGCATTTT. The encoded protein is CASSTTTGSQPQHF.

The J gene is TRBJ2-1, the V gene TRBV19; tentatively, D is TRBD1 (6 bases). This CDR3 has 14 residues. V lost 3 bases and J 5 bases, leaving 11 bases between the germline ends. CDR1 and CDR2 from the germline V gene are LNHDA and SQIVND (reference sequence). Written as DNA, the CDR3 is TGTGCCAGTAGTATGTCGGACAGACACAATGAGCAGTTCTTC. Translated: CASSMSDRHNEQFF.

In DNA, the CDR3 is TGTGCCAGCAGCCCCCAGCTAGCGGGAGGGCACGAGCAGTACTTC. Translating gives CASSPQLAGGHEQYF. The chain couples TRBV7-2 to TRBJ2-7, with 12 nucleotides matching TRBD2. V was pared by 5 bases and J by 5 bases, with 7 bases of the junction left unmatched. The CDR3 extends over 15 amino acids. Germline V lookup: CDR1 SGHTA, CDR2 FQGNSA. Together with reference TRBV7-2 and TRBJ2-7, the CDR3 gives the full variable domain: GAGVSQSPSNKVTEKGKDVELRCDPISGHTALYWYRQSLGQGLEFLIYFQGNSAPDKSGLPSDRFSAERTGGSVSTLTIQRTQQEDSAVYLCASSPQLAGGHEQYFGPGTRLTVT.

This sequence joins TRBV18 and TRBJ2-7; possibly TRBD1 for D (5 bases). The CDR3 has 13 residues. Between the trimmed V and J ends, which lost 8 bases and 4 bases, there was a span of 15 bases. CDR1 and CDR2 from the germline V gene are KGHSH and LQKENI. The CDR3 DNA reads TGTGCCAGCGTCCCAGGGATTGGGTACGAGCAGTACTTC. Amino acid sequence: CASVPGIGYEQYF.

The chain uses TRBV2 and TRBJ2-3; D is unresolved. CDR3 length: 13 amino acids. With 4 bases removed from V and 4 bases from J, the gap between germline ends came to 9 bases. Germline assignment: CDR1 SNHLY and CDR2 FYNNEI. The chain's CDR3 is CASSVDAADTQYF. The CDR3, as DNA: TGTGCCAGCAGTGTCGATGCGGCAGATACGCAGTATTTT.

This clone was recorded a few times. The V and J genes are TRBV5-1 and TRBJ1-5; the D gene is possibly TRBD1 (5 bases). Germline lookup yields CDR1 SGHRS and CDR2 YFSETQ. The CDR3 has 14 amino acids. V was trimmed by 2 bases and J by 5 bases, leaving 11 bases between them. The CDR3 bases are TGCGCCAGCAGCTTTCAGGGAGGCGATCAGCCCCAGCATTTT. As protein: CASSFQGGDQPQHF.

The chain carries TRBV4-3 and TRBJ1-2, with TRBD1 identical over 9 bases. The CDR3 length is 16 residues. The germline gives CDR1 LGHNA, CDR2 YSLEER. The junction had 4 bases not matched to a gene; V was cut back by 0 bases and J by 2 bases. CDR3 in amino acids: CASSQEEGTGNYGYTF. The CDR3, as DNA: TGCGCCAGCAGCCAAGAGGAAGGGACAGGGAACTATGGCTACACCTTC.

This clone was observed a handful of times. The chain is built from TRBV11-2 and TRBJ2-2, with 12 bases fitting TRBD1. Looked up from germline, CDR1 is SGHAT and CDR2 is FQNNGV. V lost 3 bases and J lost 4; bases outside the gene matches: 3. The CDR3 covers 16 residues. CDR3 nucleotides: TGTGCCAGCAGCTTCGGGACAGGGGGCGTCACCGGGGAGCTGTTTTTT. Residues: CASSFGTGGVTGELFF.

The rearrangement joins TRBV4-1 to TRBJ1-2; 7 bases map to TRBD1. Germline V gene sequence: CDR1 MGHRA, CDR2 YSYEKL. V gave up 5 bases and J gave up 3 bases; unmatched junction bases: 9. The CDR3 is made up of 15 amino acids. The DNA of the CDR3 is TGCGCCAGCAGCTACACCGATGACAGGGACTATGGCTACACCTTC. Protein: CASSYTDDRDYGYTF.

The chain employs TRBV6-5 and TRBJ1-1, with D hard to call. The germline V gene encodes CDR1 MNHEY and CDR2 SVGAGI. This CDR3 spans 11 amino acids. Between the trimmed V and J ends, which lost 8 bases and 1 base, there was a span of 5 bases. CDR3 coding DNA: TGTGCCAGCTGGAGGAACACTGAAGCTTTCTTT. It codes for CASWRNTEAFF.

This clone was observed a few times. The CDR3 spells CADQGGSTDTQYF. The DNA of the CDR3 is TGTGCCGACCAAGGGGGTAGCACAGATACGCAGTATTTT. The rearrangement joins TRBV7-2 to TRBJ2-3; D is possibly TRBD1 (6 bases). V was cut by 11 bases and J by 0 bases, with 12 bases left in between. CDR1 and CDR2 (germline): SGHTA, FQGNSA. The CDR3 has 13 amino acids.